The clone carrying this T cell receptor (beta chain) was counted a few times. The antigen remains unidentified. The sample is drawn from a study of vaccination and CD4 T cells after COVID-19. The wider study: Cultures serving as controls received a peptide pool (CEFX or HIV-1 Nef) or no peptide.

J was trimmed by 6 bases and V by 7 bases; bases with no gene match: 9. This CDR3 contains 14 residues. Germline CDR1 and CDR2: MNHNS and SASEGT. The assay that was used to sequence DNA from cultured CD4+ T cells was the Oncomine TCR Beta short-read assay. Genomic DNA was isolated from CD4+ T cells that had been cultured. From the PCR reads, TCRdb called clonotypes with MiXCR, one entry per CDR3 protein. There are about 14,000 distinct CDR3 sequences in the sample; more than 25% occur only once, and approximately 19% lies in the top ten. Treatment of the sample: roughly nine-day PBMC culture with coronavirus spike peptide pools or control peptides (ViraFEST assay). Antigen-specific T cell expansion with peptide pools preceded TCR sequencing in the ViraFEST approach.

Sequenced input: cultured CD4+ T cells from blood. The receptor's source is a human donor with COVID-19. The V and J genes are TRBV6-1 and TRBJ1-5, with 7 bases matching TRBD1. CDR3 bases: TGTGCCAGCACCCCCCGTTCAGGGGGTCAGCCCCAGCATTTT. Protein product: CASTPRSGGQPQHF.